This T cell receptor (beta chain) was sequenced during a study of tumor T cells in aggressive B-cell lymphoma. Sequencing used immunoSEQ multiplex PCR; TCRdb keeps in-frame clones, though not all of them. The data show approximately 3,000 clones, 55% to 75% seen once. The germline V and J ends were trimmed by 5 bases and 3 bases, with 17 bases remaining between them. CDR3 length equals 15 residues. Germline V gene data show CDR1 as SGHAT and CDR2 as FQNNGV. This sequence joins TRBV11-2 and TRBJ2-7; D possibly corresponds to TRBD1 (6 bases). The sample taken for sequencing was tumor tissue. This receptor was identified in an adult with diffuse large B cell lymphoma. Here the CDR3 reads CASSPASRGFYEQYF. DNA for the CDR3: TGTGCCAGCAGCCCCGCGAGCAGGGGTTTCTACGAGCAGTACTTC.